This T cell receptor beta chain was recorded in a study of T cells in Graves' hyperthyroidism and ophthalmopathy. At the level of the study: Peripheral blood was taken when the disease was first diagnosed, before any treatment began.

The investigators amplified TCR beta CDR3 regions from RNA transcripts. A first-round RT-PCR of the TCR CDR3 used the HTBI primer set. TCRdb reanalysed the multiplex PCR reads using MiXCR and keeps one entry per CDR3 protein. Of 750,000 to 900,000 distinct CDR3 sequences in the sample, approximately 40% are singletons; the top ten hold approximately 8.7%. This clonotype was detected ten times or more. Germline V gene data show CDR1 as SEHNR and CDR2 as FQNEAQ (reference sequence). The CDR3 extends over 11 amino acids. The V and J ends lost 8 bases and 7 bases, in that order; junction bases with no gene match: 4.

The rearrangement links TRBV7-9 to TRBJ2-5, with TRBD2 identical over 7 bases. Sequencing was done on a sample of blood. This clonotype originated in a young man with Graves' hyperthyroidism. CDR3 protein: CASGPGGTQYF. The CDR3 DNA reads TGTGCCAGCGGGCCGGGGGGGACCCAGTACTTC.